This T cell receptor (beta chain) is drawn from a study of blood T cell repertoires in COVID-19. Study context: Acute-phase and convalescent COVID-19 samples originated in the United States, Italy and Spain. Sample material is recorded as cDNA or gDNA derived from T cells, B-cell-depleted T cells, or PBMCs.

V shed 6 bases and J shed 6 bases, with 12 bases lying between them. The CDR3 is made up of 13 amino acids. Germline CDR1 reads SNHLY; CDR2 reads FYNNEI. As processed by the authors: Quantification of nucleated cells was approximated via reference gene primer amplification. Clones were sequenced by immunoSEQ multiplex PCR, and TCRdb holds only the in-frame ones, with some missing. V and J calls and clone size are as listed in that table; D and trimming were resolved from the DNA. The repertoire has approximately 350,000 clones, around 82% of them found once; the top ten carry 2.5% to 3%. V gene TRBV2 combines with J gene TRBJ2-4; D remains ambiguous. This clonotype originated in a man aged 25 to 45 with active or convalescent COVID-19. The source material was peripheral blood. Here the CDR3 DNA reads TGTGCCAGCAGCGGAGAGGCCGGAAACATTCAGTACTTC. This codes for CASSGEAGNIQYF.